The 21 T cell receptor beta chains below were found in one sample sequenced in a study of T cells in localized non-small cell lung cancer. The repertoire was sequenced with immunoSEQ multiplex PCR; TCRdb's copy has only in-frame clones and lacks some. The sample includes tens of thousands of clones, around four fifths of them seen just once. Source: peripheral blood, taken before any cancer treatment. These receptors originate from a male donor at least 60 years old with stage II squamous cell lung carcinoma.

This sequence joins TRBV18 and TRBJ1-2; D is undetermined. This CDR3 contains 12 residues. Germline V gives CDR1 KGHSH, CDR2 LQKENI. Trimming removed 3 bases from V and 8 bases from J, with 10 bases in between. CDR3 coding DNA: TGTGCCAGCTCACCTTCTGGGGAAGGCTACACCTTC. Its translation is CASSPSGEGYTF.

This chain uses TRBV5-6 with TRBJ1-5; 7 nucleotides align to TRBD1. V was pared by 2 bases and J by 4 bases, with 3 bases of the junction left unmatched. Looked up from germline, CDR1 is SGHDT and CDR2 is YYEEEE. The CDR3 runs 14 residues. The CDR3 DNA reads TGTGCCAGCAGCTTCAGGGGGGGAAATCAGCCCCAGCATTTT. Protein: CASSFRGGNQPQHF.

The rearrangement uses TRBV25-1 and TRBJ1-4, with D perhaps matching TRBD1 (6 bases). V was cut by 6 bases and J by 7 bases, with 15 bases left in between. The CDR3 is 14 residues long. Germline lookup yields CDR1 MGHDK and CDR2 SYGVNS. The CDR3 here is CASRDTGAGEKLFF. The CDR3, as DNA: TGTGCCAGCAGGGATACGGGGGCAGGTGAAAAACTGTTTTTT.

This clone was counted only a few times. The CDR3 nucleotides read TGCAGTGCTAGTGGGACCCAGTACTTC. Translation gives CSASGTQYF. The J gene is TRBJ2-5, the V gene TRBV20-1, with no clear D. The CDR3 totals 9 residues. Germline CDR1 reads DFQATT; CDR2 reads SNEGSKA (reference sequence). Trimming stripped 3 bases from V and 7 bases from J, with 3 bases between.

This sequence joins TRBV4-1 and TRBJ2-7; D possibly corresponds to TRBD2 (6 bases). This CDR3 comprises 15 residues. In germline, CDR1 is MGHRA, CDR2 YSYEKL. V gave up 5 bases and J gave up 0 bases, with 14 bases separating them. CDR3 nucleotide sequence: TGCGCCAGCAGCGGGGGACTTCTGAGCTCCTACGAGCAGTACTTC. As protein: CASSGGLLSSYEQYF.

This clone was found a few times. The CDR3 is CASSLYSPETQYF. The CDR3 DNA is TGTGCCAGCTCACTATACTCCCCGGAGACCCAGTACTTC. The V gene is TRBV18, the J gene TRBJ2-5; D gene ambiguous. CDR1 is KGHSH, CDR2 LQKENI, per germline. The V and J ends lost 4 bases and 5 bases respectively, with 11 bases between them. There are 13 residues in the CDR3.

CDR3 region: CASSLGGDSPLHF. CDR3 nucleotide sequence: TGCGCCAGCAGCTTGGGGGGGGATTCACCCCTCCACTTT. V is TRBV5-1 and J is TRBJ1-6, with D maybe TRBD1 (5 bases). The CDR3 is made up of 13 amino acids. CDR1 is SGHRS and CDR2 is YFSETQ in the germline V gene. V dropped 0 bases and J dropped 8 bases, with 6 bases sitting between them.

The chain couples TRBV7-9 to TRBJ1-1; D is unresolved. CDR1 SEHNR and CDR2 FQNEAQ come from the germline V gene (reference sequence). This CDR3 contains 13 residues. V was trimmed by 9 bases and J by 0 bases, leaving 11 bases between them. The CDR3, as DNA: TGTGCCAGTGAGACGGGGATGAACACTGAAGCTTTCTTT. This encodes CASETGMNTEAFF. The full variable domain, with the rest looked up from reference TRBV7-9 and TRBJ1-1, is DTGVSQNPRHKITKRGQNVTFRCDPISEHNRLYWYRQTLGQGPEFLTYFQNEAQLEKSRLLSDRFSAERPKGSFSTLEIQRTEQGDSAMYLCASETGMNTEAFFGQGTRLTVV.

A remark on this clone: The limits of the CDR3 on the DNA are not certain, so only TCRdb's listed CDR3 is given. The CDR3 loop reads CASSILAPQGVEPQHF. This rearrangement joins TRBV19 to TRBJ1-5; the table gives TRBD1 as D, unverified against the DNA. Germline lookup yields CDR1 LNHDA and CDR2 SQIVND (reference sequence). Ends included, the CDR3 has 16 residues.

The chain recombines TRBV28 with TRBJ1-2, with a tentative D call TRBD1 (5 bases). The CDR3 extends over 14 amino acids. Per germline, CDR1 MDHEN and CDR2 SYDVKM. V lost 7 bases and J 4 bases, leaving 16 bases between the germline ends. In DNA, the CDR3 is TGTGCCAGCATTCGCCCGGGACTGAGCTATGGCTACACCTTC. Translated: CASIRPGLSYGYTF.

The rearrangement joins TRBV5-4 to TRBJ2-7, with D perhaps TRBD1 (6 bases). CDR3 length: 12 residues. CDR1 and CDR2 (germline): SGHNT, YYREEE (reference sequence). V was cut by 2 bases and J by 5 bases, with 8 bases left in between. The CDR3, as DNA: TGTGCCAGCAGCTTAGGGGGAGACGAGCAGTACTTC. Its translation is CASSLGGDEQYF.

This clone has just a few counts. CDR3 region: CASSQGENTEAFF. CDR3 nucleotide sequence: TGTGCCAGCAGCCAAGGGGAGAACACTGAAGCTTTCTTT. The rearrangement uses TRBV6-4 and TRBJ1-1, with a tentative D call TRBD1 (5 bases). With 6 bases removed from V and 1 base from J, the gap between germline ends came to 9 bases. This CDR3 comprises 13 residues. CDR1 and CDR2 from the germline V gene are MRHNA and SNTAGT.

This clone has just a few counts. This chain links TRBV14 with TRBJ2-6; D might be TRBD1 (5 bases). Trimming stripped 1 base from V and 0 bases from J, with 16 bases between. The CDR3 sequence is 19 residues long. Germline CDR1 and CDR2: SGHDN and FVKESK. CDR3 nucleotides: TGTGCCAGCAGCCAAGCTTGGGGCAAACATAACTCTGGGGCCAACGTCCTGACTTTC. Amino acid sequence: CASSQAWGKHNSGANVLTF.

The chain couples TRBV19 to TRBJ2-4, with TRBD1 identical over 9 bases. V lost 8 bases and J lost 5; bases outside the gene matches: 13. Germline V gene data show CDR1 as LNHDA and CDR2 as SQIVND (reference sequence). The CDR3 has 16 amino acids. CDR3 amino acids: CASLGTLGQGENIQYF. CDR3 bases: TGTGCCAGTTTGGGAACATTGGGACAGGGTGAAAACATTCAGTACTTC.

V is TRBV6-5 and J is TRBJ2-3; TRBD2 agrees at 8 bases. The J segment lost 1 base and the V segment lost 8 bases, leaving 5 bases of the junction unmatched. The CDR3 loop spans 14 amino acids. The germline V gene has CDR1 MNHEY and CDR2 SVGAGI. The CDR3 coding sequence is TGTGCCAGCCTTGCGGGGGGCCGCACAGATACGCAGTATTTT. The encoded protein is CASLAGGRTDTQYF.

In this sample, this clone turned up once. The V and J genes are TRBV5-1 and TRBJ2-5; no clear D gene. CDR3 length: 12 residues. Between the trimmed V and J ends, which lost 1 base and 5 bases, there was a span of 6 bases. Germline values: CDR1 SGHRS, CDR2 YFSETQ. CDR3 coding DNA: TGCGCCAGCAGCTTGTCAACGGAGACCCAGTACTTC. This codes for CASSLSTETQYF. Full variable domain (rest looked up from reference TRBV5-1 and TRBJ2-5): KAGVTQTPRYLIKTRGQQVTLSCSPISGHRSVSWYQQTPGQGLQFLFEYFSETQRNKGNFPGRFSGRQFSNSRSEMNVSTLELGDSALYLCASSLSTETQYFGPGTRLLVL.

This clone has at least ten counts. DNA for the CDR3: TGCGCCAGCAGCTTGGGTACTAGCGGGGGGGCTGGAGAGACCCAGTACTTC. Translation: CASSLGTSGGAGETQYF. The V call is TRBV5-1, the J call TRBJ2-5, with 13 bases that match TRBD2. Germline CDR1 SGHRS, CDR2 YFSETQ. V was clipped by 0 bases and J by 4 bases; unmatched bases: 6. This CDR3 is 17 amino acids long.

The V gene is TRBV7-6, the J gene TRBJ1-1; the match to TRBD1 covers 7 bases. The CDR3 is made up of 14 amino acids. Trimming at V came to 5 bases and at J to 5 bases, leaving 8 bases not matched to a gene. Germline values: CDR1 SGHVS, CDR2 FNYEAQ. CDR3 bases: TGTGCCAGCAGCGCACAGGGGAGGTTAACTGAAGCTTTCTTT. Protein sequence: CASSAQGRLTEAFF.

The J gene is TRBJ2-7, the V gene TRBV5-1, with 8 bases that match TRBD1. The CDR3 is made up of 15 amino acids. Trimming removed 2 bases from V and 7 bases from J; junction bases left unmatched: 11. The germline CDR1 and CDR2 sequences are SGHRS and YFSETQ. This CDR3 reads CASSLGNRGVYEQYF. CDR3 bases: TGCGCCAGCAGCTTAGGGAACAGGGGGGTTTATGAGCAGTACTTC.

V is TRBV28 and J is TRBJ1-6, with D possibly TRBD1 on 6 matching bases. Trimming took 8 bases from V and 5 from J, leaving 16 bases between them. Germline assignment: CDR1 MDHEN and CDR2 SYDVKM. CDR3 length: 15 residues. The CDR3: CASGFSGADNSPLHF. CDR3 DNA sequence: TGTGCCAGCGGGTTCTCAGGGGCCGATAATTCACCCCTCCACTTT.

For the CDR3, the DNA is TGTGCCAGCAGCTTGGAACCTAGCGGGAGGGCGCACACCGGGGAGCTGTTTTTT. Its protein product is CASSLEPSGRAHTGELFF. The genes are TRBV5-4 and TRBJ2-2; 12 positions match TRBD2. Germline V gene sequence: CDR1 SGHNT, CDR2 YYREEE (reference sequence). V trimming: 0 bases; J trimming: 3 bases; junction bases outside the gene matches: 6. This CDR3 has 18 residues.